The 10 T cell receptor beta chains below were found in one sample sequenced in a study of CD8+ T cells in alopecia areata. Extracted from the samples, RNA was reverse transcribed into cDNA to serve as the sequencing template. Assay: immunoSEQ multiplex PCR; the TCRdb copy retains only in-frame clones and omits some. The sample carries around 140,000 clones, more than 40% recorded once. Specimen: CD8+ T cells sorted from blood, collected at week 0. These receptors came from a human donor with alopecia areata.

This chain joins TRBV9 and TRBJ1-2; 7 nucleotides agree with TRBD1. The V and J ends lost 4 bases and 3 bases, in that order; junction bases with no gene match: 9. The CDR3 totals 15 residues. CDR1 is SGDLS, CDR2 YYNGEE, per germline. The chain's CDR3 is CASSIKGAVDYGYTF. CDR3 nucleotides: TGTGCCAGCAGCATTAAGGGGGCAGTCGACTATGGCTACACCTTC.

The genes are TRBV4-1 and TRBJ1-2, with D unresolved. This CDR3 is 15 amino acids long. Looked up from germline, CDR1 is MGHRA and CDR2 is YSYEKL. V was shortened by 0 bases and J by 2 bases, with 10 bases between the two germline ends. The CDR3 loop is CASSQDRGRNYGYTF. DNA for the CDR3: TGCGCCAGCAGCCAAGATAGAGGCAGAAACTATGGCTACACCTTC.

This clone has only a few counts. The chain links TRBV14 to TRBJ2-1; D remains ambiguous. Germline V CDR1 and CDR2: SGHDN, FVKESK. With 2 bases removed from V and 2 bases from J, the gap between germline ends came to 13 bases. The CDR3 is 16 residues long. The CDR3 DNA follows: TGTGCCAGCAGCCAATTTATGGGTACCCCCTACAATGAGCAGTTCTTC. Its translation is CASSQFMGTPYNEQFF.

This chain uses TRBV15 with TRBJ2-7; the match to TRBD1 covers 8 bases. Germline V lookup: CDR1 LNHNV, CDR2 YYDKDF (reference sequence). Germline trimming cut 4 bases from V and 4 bases from J; bases unmatched to any gene: 6. The CDR3 contains 14 residues. CDR3 coding DNA: TGTGCCACCAGCACAGGGACAGGTTTGTACGAGCAGTACTTC. Amino acid sequence: CATSTGTGLYEQYF.

This chain links TRBV27 with TRBJ2-2, with 12 bases identical to TRBD2. This CDR3 has 17 amino acids. With V trimmed by 5 bases and J by 2 bases, 6 bases remained unmatched. Germline CDR1 MNHEY, CDR2 SMNVEV (reference sequence). CDR3 DNA: TGTGCCAGCAGTCCAGGACTAGCGGGACCTAACACCGGGGAGCTGTTTTTT. Its protein is CASSPGLAGPNTGELFF.

This chain uses TRBV5-1 with TRBJ2-6; 7 bases map to TRBD2. Germline CDR1 and CDR2: SGHRS and YFSETQ. The CDR3 is 15 amino acids. Unmatched junction bases numbered 3, after V lost 3 bases and J lost 3 bases. CDR3 sequence reads: CASSSTSSGANVLTF. Written as DNA, the CDR3 is TGCGCCAGCAGCTCGACTAGCAGTGGGGCCAACGTCCTGACTTTC.

This chain uses TRBV6-5 with TRBJ2-7; D possibly matches TRBD1 or TRBD2 (5 bases each). Trimming took off 6 bases at V and 4 bases at J, with 19 bases between the two ends. This CDR3 spans 15 amino acids. Per the germline V gene, CDR1 is MNHEY and CDR2 is SVGAGI. The CDR3 loop is CASSDRGIREYEQYF. CDR3 DNA: TGTGCCAGCAGCGATAGGGGTATACGGGAATACGAGCAGTACTTC.

The V call is TRBV29-1, the J call TRBJ1-5; 8 bases fit TRBD1. The junction had 4 bases not matched to a gene; V was cut back by 3 bases and J by 3 bases. The germline V gene encodes CDR1 SQVTM and CDR2 ANQGSEA. The CDR3 contains 14 residues. CDR3 DNA sequence: TGCAGCGTTGAGACAGGGGAAACCAATCAGCCCCAGCATTTT. It specifies CSVETGETNQPQHF.

This clone was counted only a few times. The genes are TRBV2 and TRBJ1-1; D possibly corresponds to TRBD1 (6 bases). Trimming removed 6 bases at V and 4 bases at J, with 9 bases between. The germline gives CDR1 SNHLY, CDR2 FYNNEI. The CDR3 length is 12 residues. The CDR3 sequence is CASSSTGTEAFF. For the CDR3, the DNA is TGTGCCAGCAGCTCGACAGGCACTGAAGCTTTCTTT.

This clone turned up a few times. V usage is TRBV29-1 and J usage is TRBJ1-1, with D unclear. The length of the CDR3 is 11 residues. With 5 bases removed from V and 12 bases from J, the gap between germline ends came to 16 bases. CDR1 and CDR2 from the germline V gene are SQVTM and ANQGSEA. CDR3 bases: TGCAGCGTTCGAAGACCCAGAGGGACTTTCTTT. Translation: CSVRRPRGTFF.